The clone carrying this T cell receptor beta chain showed up just once. The antigen is not known. This entry comes from a study of T cell responses to AZD1222 COVID-19 vaccine. Background on the study: Whether given at about 4 or about 12 weeks, second doses were pooled.

Here immunoSEQ multiplex PCR was the method, and the copy in TCRdb shows in-frame clones only, minus some. This table holds over 95,000 clones, around 89% found once. The CDR3 loop spans 18 amino acids. Germline CDR1 and CDR2: SGHVS and FQNEAQ. The junction had 13 bases not matched to a gene; V was cut back by 1 base and J by 2 bases. Study outcomes and limitations: Sampling that yielded the repertoires occurred only after the peak T cell response. White British ancestry dominated among donors, who included more females, and clonal diversity was possibly underestimated. Spike as a whole was targeted by vaccine-associated CD4 TCRs, dominant at 160-218 and 743-854.

The V call is TRBV7-8, the J call TRBJ1-2; TRBD1 agrees at 7 bases. The sequencing used peripheral blood, collected on day 0 of AZD1222 vaccination. The receptor comes from an adult in good health. The CDR3 DNA reads as TGTGCCAGCAGCTTAGGGGTACAGGGGAGGGGAAAGAACTATGGCTACACCTTC. Translating it yields CASSLGVQGRGKNYGYTF. Using reference TRBV7-8 and TRBJ1-2 for the parts outside the CDR3, the full variable domain is GAGVSQSPRYKVAKRGQDVALRCDPISGHVSLFWYQQALGQGPEFLTYFQNEAQLDKSGLPSDRFFAERPEGSVSTLKIQRTQQEDSAVYLCASSLGVQGRGKNYGYTFGSGTRLTVV.